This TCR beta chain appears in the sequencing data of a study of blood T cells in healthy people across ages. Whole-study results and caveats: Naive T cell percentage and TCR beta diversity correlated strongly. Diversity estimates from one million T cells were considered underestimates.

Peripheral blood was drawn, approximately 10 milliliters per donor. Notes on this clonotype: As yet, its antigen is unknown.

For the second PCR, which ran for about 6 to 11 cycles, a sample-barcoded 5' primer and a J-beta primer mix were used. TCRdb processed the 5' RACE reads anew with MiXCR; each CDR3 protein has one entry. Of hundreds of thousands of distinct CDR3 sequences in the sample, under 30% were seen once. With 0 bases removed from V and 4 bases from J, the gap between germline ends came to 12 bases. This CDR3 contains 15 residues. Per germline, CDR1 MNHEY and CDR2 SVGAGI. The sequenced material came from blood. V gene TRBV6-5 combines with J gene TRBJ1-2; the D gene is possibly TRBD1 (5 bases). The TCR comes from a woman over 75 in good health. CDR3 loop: CASSYSGGSPYGYTF. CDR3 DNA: TGTGCCAGCAGTTACTCGGGGGGATCTCCCTATGGCTACACCTTC.